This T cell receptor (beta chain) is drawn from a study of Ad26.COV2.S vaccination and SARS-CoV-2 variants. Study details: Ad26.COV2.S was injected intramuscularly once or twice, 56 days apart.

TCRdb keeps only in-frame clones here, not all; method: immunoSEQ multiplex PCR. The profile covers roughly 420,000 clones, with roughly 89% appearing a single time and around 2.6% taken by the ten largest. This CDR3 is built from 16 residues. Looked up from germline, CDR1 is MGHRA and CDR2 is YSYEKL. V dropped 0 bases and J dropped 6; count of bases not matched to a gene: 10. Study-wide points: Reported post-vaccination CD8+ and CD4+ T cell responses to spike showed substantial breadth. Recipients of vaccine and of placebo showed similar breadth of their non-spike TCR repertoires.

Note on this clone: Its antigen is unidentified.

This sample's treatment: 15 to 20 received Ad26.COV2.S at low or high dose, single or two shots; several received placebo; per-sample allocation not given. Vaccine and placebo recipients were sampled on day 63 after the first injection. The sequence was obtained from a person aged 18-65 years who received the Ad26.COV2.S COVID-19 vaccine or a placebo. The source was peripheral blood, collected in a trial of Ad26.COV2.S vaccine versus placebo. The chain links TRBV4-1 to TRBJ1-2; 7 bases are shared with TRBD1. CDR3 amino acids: CASSQEPRGTVDGYTF. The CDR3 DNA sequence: TGCGCCAGCAGCCAAGAACCCCGGGGGACAGTGGATGGCTACACCTTC.